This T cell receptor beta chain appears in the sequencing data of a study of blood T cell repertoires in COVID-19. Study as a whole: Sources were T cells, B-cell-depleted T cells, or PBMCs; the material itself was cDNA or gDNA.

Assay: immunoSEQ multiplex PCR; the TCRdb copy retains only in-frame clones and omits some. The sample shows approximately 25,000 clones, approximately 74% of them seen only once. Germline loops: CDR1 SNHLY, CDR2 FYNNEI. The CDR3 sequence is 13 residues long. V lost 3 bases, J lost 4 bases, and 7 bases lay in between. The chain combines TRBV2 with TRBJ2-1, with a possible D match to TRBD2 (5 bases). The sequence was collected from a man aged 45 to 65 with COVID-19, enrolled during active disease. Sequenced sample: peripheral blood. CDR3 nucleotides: TGTGCCAGCAGTGATGGCGGGTACAATGAGCAGTTCTTC. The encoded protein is CASSDGGYNEQFF.